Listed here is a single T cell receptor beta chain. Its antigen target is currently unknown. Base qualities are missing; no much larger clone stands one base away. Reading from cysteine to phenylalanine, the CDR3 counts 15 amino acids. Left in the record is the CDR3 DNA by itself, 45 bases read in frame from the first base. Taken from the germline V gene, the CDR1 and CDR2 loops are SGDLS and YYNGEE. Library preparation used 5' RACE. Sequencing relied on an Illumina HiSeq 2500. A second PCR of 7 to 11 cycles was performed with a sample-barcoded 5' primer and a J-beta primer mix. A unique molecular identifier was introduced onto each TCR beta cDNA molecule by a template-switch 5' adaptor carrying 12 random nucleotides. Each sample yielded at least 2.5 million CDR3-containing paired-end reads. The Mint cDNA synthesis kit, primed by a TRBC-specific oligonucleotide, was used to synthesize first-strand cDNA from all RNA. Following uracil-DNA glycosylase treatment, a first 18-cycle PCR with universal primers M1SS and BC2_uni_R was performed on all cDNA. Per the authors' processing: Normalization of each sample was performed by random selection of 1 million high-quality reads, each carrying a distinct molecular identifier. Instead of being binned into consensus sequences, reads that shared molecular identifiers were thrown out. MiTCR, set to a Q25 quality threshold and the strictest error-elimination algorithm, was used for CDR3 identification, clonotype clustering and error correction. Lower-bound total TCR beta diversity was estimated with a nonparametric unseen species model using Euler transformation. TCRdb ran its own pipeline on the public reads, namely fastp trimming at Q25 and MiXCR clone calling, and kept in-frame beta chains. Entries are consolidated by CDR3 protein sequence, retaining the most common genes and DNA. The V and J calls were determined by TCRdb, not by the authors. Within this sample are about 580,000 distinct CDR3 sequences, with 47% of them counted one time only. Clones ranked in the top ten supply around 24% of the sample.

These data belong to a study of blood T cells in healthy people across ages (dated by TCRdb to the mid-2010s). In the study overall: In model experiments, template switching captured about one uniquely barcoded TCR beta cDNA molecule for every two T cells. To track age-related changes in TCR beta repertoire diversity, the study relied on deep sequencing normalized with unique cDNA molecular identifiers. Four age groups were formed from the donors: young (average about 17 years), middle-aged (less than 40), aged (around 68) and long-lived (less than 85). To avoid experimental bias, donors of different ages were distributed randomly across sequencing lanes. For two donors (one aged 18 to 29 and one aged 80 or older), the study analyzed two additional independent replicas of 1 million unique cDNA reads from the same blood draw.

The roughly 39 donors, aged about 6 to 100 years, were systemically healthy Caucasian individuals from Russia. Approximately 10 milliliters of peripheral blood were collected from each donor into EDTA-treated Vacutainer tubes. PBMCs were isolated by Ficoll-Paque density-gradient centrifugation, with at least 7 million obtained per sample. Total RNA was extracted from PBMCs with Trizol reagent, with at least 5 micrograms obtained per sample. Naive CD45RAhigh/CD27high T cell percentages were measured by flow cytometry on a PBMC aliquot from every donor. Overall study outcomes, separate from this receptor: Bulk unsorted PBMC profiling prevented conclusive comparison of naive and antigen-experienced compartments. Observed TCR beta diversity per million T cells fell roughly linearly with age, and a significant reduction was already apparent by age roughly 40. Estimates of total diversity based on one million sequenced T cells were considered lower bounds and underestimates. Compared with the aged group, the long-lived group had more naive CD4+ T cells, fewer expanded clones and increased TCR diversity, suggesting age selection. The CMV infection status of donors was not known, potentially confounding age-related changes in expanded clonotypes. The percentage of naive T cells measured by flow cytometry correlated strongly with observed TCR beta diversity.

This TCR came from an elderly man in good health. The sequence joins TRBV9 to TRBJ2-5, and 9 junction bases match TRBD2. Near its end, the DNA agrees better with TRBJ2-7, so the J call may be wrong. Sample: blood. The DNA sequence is TGTGCCAGCAGCGTGCGTAGCGGGGGCTCCTACGAGCAGTACTTC. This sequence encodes CASSVRSGGSYEQYF.